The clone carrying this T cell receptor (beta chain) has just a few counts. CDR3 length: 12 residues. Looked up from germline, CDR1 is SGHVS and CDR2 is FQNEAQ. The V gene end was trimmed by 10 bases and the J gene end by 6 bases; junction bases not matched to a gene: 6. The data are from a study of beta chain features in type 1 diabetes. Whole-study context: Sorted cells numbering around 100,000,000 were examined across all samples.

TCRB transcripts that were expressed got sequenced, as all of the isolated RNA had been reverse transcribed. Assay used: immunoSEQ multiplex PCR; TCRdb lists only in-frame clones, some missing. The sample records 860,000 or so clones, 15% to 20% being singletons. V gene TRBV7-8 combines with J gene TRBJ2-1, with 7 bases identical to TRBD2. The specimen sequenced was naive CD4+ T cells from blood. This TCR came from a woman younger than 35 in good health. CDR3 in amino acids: CATRDYFNEQFF. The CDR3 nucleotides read TGTGCCACAAGGGACTACTTCAATGAGCAGTTCTTC.